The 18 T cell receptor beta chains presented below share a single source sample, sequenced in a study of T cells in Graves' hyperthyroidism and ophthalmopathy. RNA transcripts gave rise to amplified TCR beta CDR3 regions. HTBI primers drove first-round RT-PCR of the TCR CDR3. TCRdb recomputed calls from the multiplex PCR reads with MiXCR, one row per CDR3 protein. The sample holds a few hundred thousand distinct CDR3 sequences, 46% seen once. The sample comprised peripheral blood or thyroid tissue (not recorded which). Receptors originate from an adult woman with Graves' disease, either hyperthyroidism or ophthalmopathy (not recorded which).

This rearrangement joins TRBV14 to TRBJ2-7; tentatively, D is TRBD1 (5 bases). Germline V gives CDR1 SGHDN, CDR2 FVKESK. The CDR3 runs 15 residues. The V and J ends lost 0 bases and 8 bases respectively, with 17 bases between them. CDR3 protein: CASSQDPPGPRKQYF. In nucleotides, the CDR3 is TGTGCCAGCAGCCAAGATCCGCCAGGGCCTAGGAAGCAGTACTTC.

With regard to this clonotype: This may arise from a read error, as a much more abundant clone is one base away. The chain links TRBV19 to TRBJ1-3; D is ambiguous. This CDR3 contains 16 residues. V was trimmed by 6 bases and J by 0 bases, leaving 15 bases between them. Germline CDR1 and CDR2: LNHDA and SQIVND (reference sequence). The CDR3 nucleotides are TGTGCCAGTAGCTCCGGGCGGACCCTCTCTGGAAACACCATATATTTT. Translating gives CASSSGRTLSGNTIYF.

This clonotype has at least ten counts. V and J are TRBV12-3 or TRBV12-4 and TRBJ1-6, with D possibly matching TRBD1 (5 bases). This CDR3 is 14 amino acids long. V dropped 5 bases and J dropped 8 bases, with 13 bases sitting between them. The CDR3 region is CASSGGTGYSPLHF. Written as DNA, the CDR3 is TGTGCCAGCAGTGGTGGGACTGGGTATTCACCCCTCCACTTT.

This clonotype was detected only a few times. CDR3 sequence (DNA): TGTGCCAGCGTTGAGGGCGGGAGCTCCTACGAGCAGTACTTC. Its translation is CASVEGGSSYEQYF. This chain uses TRBV28 with TRBJ2-7; 7 nucleotides agree with TRBD2. Per the germline V gene, CDR1 is MDHEN and CDR2 is SYDVKM. The V segment lost 8 bases and the J segment 0 bases; nucleotides outside the gene matches: 7. This CDR3 is built from 14 residues.

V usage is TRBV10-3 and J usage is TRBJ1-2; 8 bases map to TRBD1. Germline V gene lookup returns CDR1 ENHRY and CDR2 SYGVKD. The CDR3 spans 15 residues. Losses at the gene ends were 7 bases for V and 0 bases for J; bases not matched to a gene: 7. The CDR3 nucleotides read TGTGCCATCAAAGGACAGGGCTCCACTAACTATGGCTACACCTTC. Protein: CAIKGQGSTNYGYTF.

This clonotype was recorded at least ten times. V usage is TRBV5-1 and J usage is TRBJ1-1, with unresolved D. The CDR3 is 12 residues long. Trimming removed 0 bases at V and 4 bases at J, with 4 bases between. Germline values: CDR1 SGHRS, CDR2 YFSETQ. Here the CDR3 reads CASSLASTEAFF. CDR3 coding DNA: TGCGCCAGCAGCTTGGCCAGCACTGAAGCTTTCTTT.

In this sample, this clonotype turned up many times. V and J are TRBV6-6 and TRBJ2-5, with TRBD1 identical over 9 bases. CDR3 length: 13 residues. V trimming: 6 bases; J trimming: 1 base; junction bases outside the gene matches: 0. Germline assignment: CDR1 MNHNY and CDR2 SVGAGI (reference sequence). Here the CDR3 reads CASRGQGQETQYF. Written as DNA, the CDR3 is TGTGCCAGCAGGGGACAGGGCCAAGAGACCCAGTACTTC.

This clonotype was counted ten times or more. The CDR3 region has the DNA TGTGCCAGCAGACAGGGGATGTCTGAAAAACTGTTTTTT. As protein: CASRQGMSEKLFF. The V and J genes are TRBV12-3 or TRBV12-4 and TRBJ1-4; 7 bases are shared with TRBD1. V was clipped by 6 bases and J by 7 bases; unmatched bases: 5. The CDR3 sequence is 13 residues long.

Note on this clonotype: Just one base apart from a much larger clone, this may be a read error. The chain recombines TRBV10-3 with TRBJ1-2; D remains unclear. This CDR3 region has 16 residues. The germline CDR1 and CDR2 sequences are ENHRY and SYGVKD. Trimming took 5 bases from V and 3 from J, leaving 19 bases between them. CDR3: CAISPEPLAWDYGYTF. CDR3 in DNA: TGTGCCATCAGTCCTGAACCTCTCGCGTGGGACTATGGCTACACCTTC.

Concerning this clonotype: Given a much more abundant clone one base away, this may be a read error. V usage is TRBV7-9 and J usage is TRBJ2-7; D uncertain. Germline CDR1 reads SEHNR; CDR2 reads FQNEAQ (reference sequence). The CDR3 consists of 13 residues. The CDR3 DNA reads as TGCGCCAGCAGCCATGGGGAACTCTACGAGCAGTACTTC. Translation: CASSHGELYEQYF. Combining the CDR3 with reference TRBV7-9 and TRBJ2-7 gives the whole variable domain DTGVSQNPRHKITKRGQNVTFRCDPISEHNRLYWYRQTLGQGPEFLTYFQNEAQLEKSRLLSDRFSAERPKGSFSTLEIQRTEQGDSAMYLCASSHGELYEQYFGPGTRLTVT.

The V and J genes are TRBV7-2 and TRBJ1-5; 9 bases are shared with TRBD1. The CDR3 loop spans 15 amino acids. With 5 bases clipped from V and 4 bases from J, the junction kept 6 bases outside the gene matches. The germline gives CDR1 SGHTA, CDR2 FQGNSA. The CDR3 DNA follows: TGTGCCAGCAGCACCAAGGGACAGGGTAATCAGCCCCAGCATTTT. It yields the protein CASSTKGQGNQPQHF.

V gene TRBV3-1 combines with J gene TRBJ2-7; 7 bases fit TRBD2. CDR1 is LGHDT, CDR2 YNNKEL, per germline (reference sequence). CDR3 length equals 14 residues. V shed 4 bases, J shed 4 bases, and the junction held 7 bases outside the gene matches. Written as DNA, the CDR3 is TGTGCCAGCAGCCCGTGGCGGGAGCCATACGAGCAGTACTTC. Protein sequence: CASSPWREPYEQYF.

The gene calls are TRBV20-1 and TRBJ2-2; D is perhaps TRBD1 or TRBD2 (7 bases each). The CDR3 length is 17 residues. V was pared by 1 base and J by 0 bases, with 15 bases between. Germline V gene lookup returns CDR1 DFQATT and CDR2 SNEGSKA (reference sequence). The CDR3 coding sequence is TGCAGTGCTAGAGTTGGGGGGGGGACAGCGAACACCGGGGAGCTGTTTTTT. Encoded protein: CSARVGGGTANTGELFF.

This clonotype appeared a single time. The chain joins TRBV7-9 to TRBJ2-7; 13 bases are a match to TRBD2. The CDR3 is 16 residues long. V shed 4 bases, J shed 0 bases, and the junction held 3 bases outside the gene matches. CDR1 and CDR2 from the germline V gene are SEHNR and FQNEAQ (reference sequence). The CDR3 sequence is CASSYGLAGVSYEQYF. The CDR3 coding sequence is TGTGCCAGCAGCTACGGACTAGCGGGAGTCTCCTACGAGCAGTACTTC.

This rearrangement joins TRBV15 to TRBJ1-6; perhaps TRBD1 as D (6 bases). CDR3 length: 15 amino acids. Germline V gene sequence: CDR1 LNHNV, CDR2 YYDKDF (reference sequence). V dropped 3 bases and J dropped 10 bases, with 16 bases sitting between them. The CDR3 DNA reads TGTGCCACCAGCAGCGACAGGTGGCTAATGTCACCCCTCCACTTT. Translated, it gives CATSSDRWLMSPLHF. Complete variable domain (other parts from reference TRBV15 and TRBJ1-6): DAMVIQNPRYQVTQFGKPVTLSCSQTLNHNVMYWYQQKSSQAPKLLFHYYDKDFNNEADTPDNFQSRRPNTSFCFLDIRSPGLGDTAMYLCATSSDRWLMSPLHFGNGTRLTVT.

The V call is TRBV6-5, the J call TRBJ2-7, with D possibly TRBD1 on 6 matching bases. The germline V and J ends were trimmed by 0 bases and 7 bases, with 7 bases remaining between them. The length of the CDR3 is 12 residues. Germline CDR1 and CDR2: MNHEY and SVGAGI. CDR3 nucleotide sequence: TGTGCCAGCAGTTACTCGGGGACAGAGCAGTACTTC. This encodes CASSYSGTEQYF.

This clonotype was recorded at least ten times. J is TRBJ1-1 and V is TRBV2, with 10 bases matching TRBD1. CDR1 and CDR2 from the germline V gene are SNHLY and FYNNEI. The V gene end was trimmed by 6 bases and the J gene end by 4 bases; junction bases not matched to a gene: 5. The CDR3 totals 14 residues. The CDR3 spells CASREWTGGTEAFF. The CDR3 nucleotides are TGTGCCAGCAGGGAGTGGACAGGGGGCACTGAAGCTTTCTTT.

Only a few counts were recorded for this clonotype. CDR3 in amino acids: CASRDRGNEKLFF. DNA for the CDR3: TGCGCCAGCCGGGACAGGGGTAATGAAAAACTGTTTTTT. V is TRBV10-2 and J is TRBJ1-4, with 10 bases identical to TRBD1. This CDR3 region has 13 residues. CDR1 is WSHSY and CDR2 is SAAADI in the germline V gene. The trim removed 8 bases at V and 4 bases at J, leaving 1 base unmatched.